These 17 T cell receptor beta chains were all obtained from the same sample, sequenced in a study of T cell responses to AZD1222 COVID-19 vaccine. The table came from immunoSEQ multiplex PCR; TCRdb's copy has only in-frame clones and leaves some out. The sample lists around 140,000 clones; approximately 92% were seen once. Sample: peripheral blood, taken 28 days after the second AZD1222 dose. These receptor sequences come from an adult who received the AZD1222 COVID-19 vaccine.

The chain couples TRBV7-3 to TRBJ1-2, with 10 bases identical to TRBD1. This CDR3 has 13 amino acids. Germline values: CDR1 SGHTA, CDR2 FQGTGA. The junction had 5 bases not matched to a gene; V was cut back by 5 bases and J by 8 bases. The CDR3 reads CASSAGTGDGYTF. The CDR3 DNA reads TGTGCCAGCAGCGCAGGGACAGGGGACGGCTACACCTTC.

CDR3 nucleotide sequence: TGTGCCTGGAGTGTACTAGGAACAGGGAATGAAAAACTGTTTTTT. It specifies CAWSVLGTGNEKLFF. The rearrangement joins TRBV30 to TRBJ1-4, with a possible D match to TRBD1 (6 bases). The CDR3 extends over 15 amino acids. V was clipped by 0 bases and J by 5 bases, with 13 bases between them. CDR1 and CDR2 from the germline V gene are GTSNPN and SVGIG (reference sequence).

V is TRBV18 and J is TRBJ2-7, with D possibly TRBD1 on 5 matching bases. The CDR3 is made up of 14 amino acids. From germline, CDR1 is KGHSH and CDR2 LQKENI. V lost 0 bases, J lost 3 bases, and 9 bases lay in between. As DNA, the CDR3 is TGTGCCAGCTCACCACCGGGGCATAACTACGAGCAGTACTTC. This codes for CASSPPGHNYEQYF.

The J gene is TRBJ1-2, the V gene TRBV2; D perhaps matches TRBD1 (5 bases). Germline CDR1 and CDR2: SNHLY and FYNNEI. Trimming cost V 7 bases and J 4 bases, with 13 bases left between them. The CDR3 has 13 residues. CDR3 sequence: CASTGQDLYGYTF. In DNA, the CDR3 is TGTGCCAGCACGGGGCAGGACCTCTATGGCTACACCTTC.

The chain combines TRBV6-6 with TRBJ2-5; 7 nucleotides agree with TRBD2. This CDR3 comprises 16 residues. Germline V gene lookup returns CDR1 MNHNY and CDR2 SVGAGI (reference sequence). V shed 6 bases, J shed 1 base, and the junction held 11 bases outside the gene matches. In DNA, the CDR3 is TGTGCCAGCAGGCGGCGAGGCGGGAGTTCCCAAGAGACCCAGTACTTC. Translated, it gives CASRRRGGSSQETQYF.

The chain combines TRBV24-1 with TRBJ1-4, with D perhaps matching TRBD1 (5 bases). Trimming took 1 base from V and 5 from J, leaving 16 bases between them. This CDR3 is 17 amino acids long. Germline V gene lookup returns CDR1 KGHDR and CDR2 SFDVKD. The CDR3 DNA sequence: TGTGCCACCAGTGATTTTAGGGCCGGGACGGCGAATGAAAAACTGTTTTTT. Translating it yields CATSDFRAGTANEKLFF.

CDR3 bases: TGTGCCAGCAGTGAATGGTTTCAAAGGGGGGTGAACACCGGGGAGCTGTTTTTT. Protein sequence: CASSEWFQRGVNTGELFF. The chain is built from TRBV6-1 and TRBJ2-2; D may be TRBD1 or TRBD2 (6 bases each). Deletions cut 2 bases from V and 1 base from J, with 17 bases between. The CDR3 totals 18 residues. Per the germline V gene, CDR1 is MNHNS and CDR2 is SASEGT.

This clone appeared a few times. V and J are TRBV29-1 and TRBJ2-1; either TRBD1 or TRBD2 may supply D (5 bases each). The germline V and J ends were trimmed by 2 bases and 2 bases, with 10 bases remaining between them. This CDR3 spans 14 amino acids. Germline-derived CDR1 and CDR2 are SQVTM and ANQGSEA. The DNA for the CDR3 is TGCAGCGTTGAATCGGGGCCCCCCTACAATGAGCAGTTCTTC. Translating gives CSVESGPPYNEQFF.

The chain links TRBV7-8 to TRBJ1-5, with D unresolved. The CDR3 totals 12 residues. Germline V gives CDR1 SGHVS, CDR2 FQNEAQ. Trimming pared 0 bases from V and 7 bases from J, leaving 4 bases between. The CDR3 DNA reads TGTGCCAGCAGCTTAGCAGGGCAGCCCCAGCATTTT. Translation: CASSLAGQPQHF.

V gene TRBV2 combines with J gene TRBJ1-3; TRBD1 agrees at 7 bases. The germline gives CDR1 SNHLY, CDR2 FYNNEI. V lost 5 bases and J lost 9; bases outside the gene matches: 10. The CDR3 contains 14 residues. CDR3: CASSPRQGTGTIYF. The CDR3 bases are TGTGCCAGCAGTCCCAGACAGGGAACCGGCACCATATATTTT.

J is TRBJ2-5 and V is TRBV3-1 (or the pseudogene TRBV3-2); D might be TRBD2 (7 bases). V was trimmed by 7 bases and J by 2 bases, leaving 17 bases between them. The CDR3 is made up of 15 amino acids. CDR1 LGHDT and CDR2 YNNKEL come from the germline V gene (reference sequence). In DNA, the CDR3 is TGTGCCAGCACCACATGGGGGGGGCAACAAGAGACCCAGTACTTC. Translated, it gives CASTTWGGQQETQYF.

The rearrangement joins TRBV29-1 to TRBJ1-6; D unclear. This CDR3 comprises 12 residues. Germline values: CDR1 SQVTM, CDR2 ANQGSEA. V dropped 4 bases and J dropped 6 bases, with 7 bases sitting between them. The CDR3 protein is CSVGIGNSPLHF. Here the CDR3 DNA reads TGCAGCGTTGGGATCGGTAATTCACCCCTCCACTTT.

This chain uses TRBV30 with TRBJ2-3; D not certain. The CDR3 covers 14 residues. V was cut by 0 bases and J by 0 bases, with 7 bases left in between. Germline V gives CDR1 GTSNPN, CDR2 SVGIG (reference sequence). CDR3 sequence: CAWSVATSTDTQYF. CDR3 sequence (DNA): TGTGCCTGGAGTGTAGCGACAAGCACAGATACGCAGTATTTT.

The chain joins TRBV27 to TRBJ1-3; D gene uncertain. CDR1 and CDR2 from the germline V gene are MNHEY and SMNVEV (reference sequence). The CDR3 is made up of 13 amino acids. Trimming shortened V by 5 bases and J by 3 bases, and 8 bases separated the two germline ends. The CDR3 sequence: CASSLDGGNTIYF. In nucleotides, the CDR3 is TGTGCCAGCAGTCTCGACGGTGGAAACACCATATATTTT.

DNA for the CDR3: TGCGCCAGCAGTCTAACGACGGTAAACAATGAGCAGTTCTTC. Translated, it gives CASSLTTVNNEQFF. V and J are TRBV5-1 and TRBJ2-1; D unresolved. The CDR3 length is 14 residues. Germline V gene sequence: CDR1 SGHRS, CDR2 YFSETQ. V lost 5 bases to trimming and J lost 5 bases, with 14 bases between them.

The chain is built from TRBV6-5 and TRBJ1-5, with D hard to call. CDR3 length: 15 amino acids. Trimming pared 0 bases from V and 0 bases from J, leaving 6 bases between. Looked up from germline, CDR1 is MNHEY and CDR2 is SVGAGI. DNA of the CDR3: TGTGCCAGCAGTTACTCGGCCGCTAGCAATCAGCCCCAGCATTTT. Its translation is CASSYSAASNQPQHF.

The chain joins TRBV19 to TRBJ2-6; D remains ambiguous. Trimming removed 3 bases from V and 0 bases from J, with 18 bases in between. CDR1 and CDR2 from the germline V gene are LNHDA and SQIVND (reference sequence). This CDR3 spans 19 amino acids. The CDR3 DNA is TGTGCCAGTAGTATTCTATTCGGGCAGTTACACTCTGGGGCCAACGTCCTGACTTTC. This translates into CASSILFGQLHSGANVLTF.